These T cell receptor beta chains were read from a single sample in a study of T-cell memory formation after mild COVID-19. TCRdb called the 5' RACE reads again in MiXCR, with one record for every CDR3 protein. The data contain roughly 600,000 distinct CDR3 sequences, approximately 19% of them singletons. Sequencing used PBMCs or a T cell subset sorted from them (not recorded which). These receptors originate from an adult woman who had mild COVID-19 (a few samples of this study predate the infection). Cell type and time point are not known. CDR3s include the opening cysteine and the closing phenylalanine or tryptophan. The D gene is left open where the match is weak. The size of a clone is reported for some rows only, either as once, few or many, or as a class for expanded clones.

V: TRBV29-1; J: TRBJ1-2; length: 14; size: .; D: .; DNA: TGCAGCGTTGATTCACCGCCGGGCAACTATGGCTACACCTTC; CDR3: CSVDSPPGNYGYTF
V: TRBV5-5; J: TRBJ2-5; length: 14; size: many; D: .; DNA: TGTGCCAGCAGCTTGGGACAGAACCAAGAGACCCAGTACTTC; CDR3: CASSLGQNQETQYF
V: TRBV20-1; J: TRBJ1-1; length: 13; size: few; D: .; DNA: TGCAGTGCTGGCGGGGAGGTGAACACTGAAGCTTTCTTT; CDR3: CSAGGEVNTEAFF
V: TRBV7-8; J: TRBJ1-5; length: 15; size: many; D: .; DNA: TGTGCCAGCAGCTTAGTAGGCTCTAGCAATCAGCCCCAGCATTTT; CDR3: CASSLVGSSNQPQHF
V: TRBV14; J: TRBJ2-7; length: 13; size: few; D: .; DNA: TGTGCCAGCAGCTCTCGGACTCCCTACGAGCAGTACTTC; CDR3: CASSSRTPYEQYF
V: TRBV14; J: TRBJ1-2; length: 13; size: .; D: .; DNA: TGTGCCAGCAGCCGAAATTTAAAGGATGGCTACACCTTC; CDR3: CASSRNLKDGYTF
V: TRBV15; J: TRBJ2-7; length: 17; size: .; D: .; DNA: TGTGCCACCAGCAGAGATTTTCGAACAGGGTTACCCTACGAGCAGTACTTC; CDR3: CATSRDFRTGLPYEQYF
V: TRBV4-1; J: TRBJ2-7; length: 16; size: few; D: TRBD1; DNA: TGCGCCAGCAGCCAAGATGGGACAGGGGGCTTCTACGAGCAGTACTTC; CDR3: CASSQDGTGGFYEQYF
V: TRBV24-1; J: TRBJ2-3; length: 13; size: few; D: TRBD2; DNA: TGTGCCACCAGTGAGGGCGGGGGAGATACGCAGTATTTT; CDR3: CATSEGGGDTQYF
V: TRBV12-3/TRBV12-4; J: TRBJ2-2; length: 14; size: few; D: TRBD2; DNA: TGTGCCAGCAGTATATCTAGCGGTACCGGGGAGCTGTTTTTT; CDR3: CASSISSGTGELFF
V: TRBV7-6; J: TRBJ1-3; length: 16; size: .; D: .; DNA: TGTGCCAGCAGCTTGTCGGACAGCCTCTCTGGAAACACCATATATTTT; CDR3: CASSLSDSLSGNTIYF
V: TRBV24-1; J: TRBJ2-5; length: 13; size: few; D: .; DNA: TGTGCCACCAGTGACGTCGGAATAGAGACCCAGTACTTC; CDR3: CATSDVGIETQYF
V: TRBV6-5; J: TRBJ2-7; length: 12; size: .; D: .; DNA: TGTGCCAGCAGTTACTCGGGGGCGCAGCAGTACTTC; CDR3: CASSYSGAQQYF
V: TRBV7-6; J: TRBJ2-6; length: 16; size: .; D: .; DNA: TGTGCCAGCAGCTTACAACGTGGGTCTGGGGCCAACGTCCTGACTTTC; CDR3: CASSLQRGSGANVLTF
V: TRBV15; J: TRBJ2-1; length: 16; size: few; D: TRBD2; DNA: TGTGCCACCAGCACTTCCGGGACTAGCAGCTACAATGAGCAGTTCTTC; CDR3: CATSTSGTSSYNEQFF
V: TRBV7-6; J: TRBJ2-5; length: 14; size: few; D: .; DNA: TGTGCCAGCACCCGGGACCCAGGCAGTAGGACCCAGTACTTC; CDR3: CASTRDPGSRTQYF
V: TRBV5-1; J: TRBJ2-1; length: 14; size: .; D: .; DNA: TGCGCCAGCAGCGCGCGACTAGATCTTGATGAGCAGTTCTTC; CDR3: CASSARLDLDEQFF
V: TRBV20-1; J: TRBJ2-7; length: 16; size: few; D: .; DNA: TGCAGTGCTAGAGATCTAGGGCAGGGGACTTCCTACGAGCAGTACTTC; CDR3: CSARDLGQGTSYEQYF
V: TRBV29-1; J: TRBJ2-3; length: 15; size: few; D: TRBD2; DNA: TGCAGCGTTGACGGGACTAGCGGGGGGGTTGATACGCAGTATTTT; CDR3: CSVDGTSGGVDTQYF
V: TRBV7-8; J: TRBJ2-1; length: 14; size: .; D: .; DNA: TGTGCCAGCAGCCCAGGGGCCGGGTTCAATGAGCAGTTCTTC; CDR3: CASSPGAGFNEQFF
V: TRBV4-3; J: TRBJ2-1; length: 19; size: few; D: TRBD2; DNA: TGCGCCAGCAGCCAAGATTCAACTAGCGGGAGCTTCTCCTACAATGAGCAGTTCTTC; CDR3: CASSQDSTSGSFSYNEQFF
V: TRBV18; J: TRBJ1-1; length: 15; size: few; D: .; DNA: TGTGCCAGCTCACCATTGGTGGAGGGAGACACTGAAGCTTTCTTT; CDR3: CASSPLVEGDTEAFF
V: TRBV10-3; J: TRBJ1-1; length: 13; size: few; D: .; DNA: TGTGCCATCATGGAGACACTGAACACTGAAGCTTTCTTT; CDR3: CAIMETLNTEAFF
V: TRBV20-1; J: TRBJ2-7; length: 12; size: .; D: .; DNA: TGCAGTGCTAGGAAAGGGGGAGCGGAGCAGTACTTC; CDR3: CSARKGGAEQYF
V: TRBV4-3; J: TRBJ2-2; length: 16; size: .; D: TRBD2; DNA: TGCGCCAGCAGCCAAGAGGTAGCGGGAAGGGCCGGGGAGCTGTTTTTT; CDR3: CASSQEVAGRAGELFF
V: TRBV5-1; J: TRBJ2-6; length: 16; size: many; D: .; DNA: TGCGCCAGCAGCAGGGGGACCGCCTCTGGGGCCAACGTCCTGACTTTC; CDR3: CASSRGTASGANVLTF
V: TRBV12-3/TRBV12-4; J: TRBJ1-4; length: 14; size: .; D: TRBD1; DNA: TGTGCCAGCAGCAACAGGGGAGGGAATGAAAAACTGTTTTTT; CDR3: CASSNRGGNEKLFF
V: TRBV28; J: TRBJ2-5; length: 19; size: .; D: TRBD1; DNA: TGTGCCAGCACCTTTAGATTGACAGGGGGCGAGAGGGAACAAGAGACCCAGTACTTC; CDR3: CASTFRLTGGEREQETQYF
V: TRBV6-2/TRBV6-3; J: TRBJ2-1; length: 18; size: few; D: TRBD2; DNA: TGTGCCAGCAGTTACTCGGGGGCGGGAGGGAGCTCCTACAATGAGCAGTTCTTC; CDR3: CASSYSGAGGSSYNEQFF
V: TRBV30; J: TRBJ2-7; length: 14; size: few; D: .; DNA: TGTGCCTGGAGCCCCACGGGACGCCTACTCGAGCAGTACTTC; CDR3: CAWSPTGRLLEQYF
V: TRBV7-9; J: TRBJ2-7; length: 13; size: few; D: .; DNA: TGTGCCAGCCCCGGACTCTGTCTCTACGAGCAGTACTTC; CDR3: CASPGLCLYEQYF
V: TRBV4-2; J: TRBJ2-1; length: 15; size: few; D: .; DNA: TGTGCCAGCAGCCAAGAAGAGGGGTCCTACAATGAGCAGTTCTTC; CDR3: CASSQEEGSYNEQFF
V: TRBV2; J: TRBJ2-3; length: 14; size: few; D: TRBD1; DNA: TGTGCCAGCAGGCTTACAGGGGGCACAGATACGCAGTATTTT; CDR3: CASRLTGGTDTQYF
V: TRBV3-1; J: TRBJ2-2; length: 16; size: .; D: TRBD1; DNA: TGTGCCAGCAGTCCCGCCGGGACAGGGAGCACCGGGGAGCTGTTTTTT; CDR3: CASSPAGTGSTGELFF
V: TRBV7-9; J: TRBJ1-2; length: 15; size: .; D: .; DNA: TGTGCCAGCAGCCAGCGAACCCGAAGAAACTATGGCTACACCTTC; CDR3: CASSQRTRRNYGYTF
V: TRBV29-1; J: TRBJ2-3; length: 14; size: few; D: .; DNA: TGCAGCGTTGAATCGGACAGTACCACAGATACGCAGTATTTT; CDR3: CSVESDSTTDTQYF
V: TRBV18; J: TRBJ2-5; length: 14; size: many; D: .; DNA: TGTGCCAGCTCACCGGGGACACGCCAAGAGACCCAGTACTTC; CDR3: CASSPGTRQETQYF
V: TRBV27; J: TRBJ1-2; length: 14; size: .; D: TRBD1; DNA: TGTGCCAGCAGCCCTGACAGGGCCCACTATGGCTACACCTTC; CDR3: CASSPDRAHYGYTF
V: TRBV15; J: TRBJ2-7; length: 18; size: few; D: .; DNA: TGTGCCACCAGCAGAGATCTGATAGCGGGTAGGGGGTTTTACGAGCAGTACTTC; CDR3: CATSRDLIAGRGFYEQYF